These 6 T cell receptor beta chains were all obtained from the same sample, sequenced in a study of T cell responses to AZD1222 COVID-19 vaccine. Generated by immunoSEQ multiplex PCR, the TCRdb table keeps only in-frame clones and is missing some. The sample lists tens of thousands of clones; roughly nine tenths were seen once. Sequenced here: peripheral blood, sampled 28 days after the second AZD1222 dose. Receptors were obtained from an adult who received the AZD1222 COVID-19 vaccine.

The genes are TRBV6-6 and TRBJ2-5; unclear D gene. The V and J ends lost 6 bases and 2 bases respectively, with 1 base between them. Germline CDR1 reads MNHNY; CDR2 reads SVGAGI (reference sequence). This CDR3 is 10 amino acids long. The chain's CDR3 is CASRQETQYF. CDR3 coding DNA: TGTGCCAGCAGACAAGAGACCCAGTACTTC.

CDR3 sequence: CASSPTTGNTEAFF. DNA for the CDR3: TGTGCCAGCAGTCCTACAACGGGGAACACTGAAGCTTTCTTT. The chain is built from TRBV6-5 and TRBJ1-1; D is uncertain. V was clipped by 5 bases and J by 1 base, with 11 bases between them. Looked up from germline, CDR1 is MNHEY and CDR2 is SVGAGI. CDR3 size: 14 residues.

CDR3 DNA: TGTGCCACCAGTGATTTACTGTCGGACAGGGTGGCAGATACGCAGTATTTT. This codes for CATSDLLSDRVADTQYF. The V gene is TRBV24-1, the J gene TRBJ2-3, with 8 nucleotides matching TRBD1. The germline V gene encodes CDR1 KGHDR and CDR2 SFDVKD. V gave up 1 base and J gave up 4 bases; unmatched junction bases: 9. CDR3 length equals 17 residues.

This chain uses TRBV2 with TRBJ2-2; 8 bases match TRBD1. Trimming took 3 bases from V and 6 from J; bases not matched to a gene: 9. The V gene's germline CDR1 is SNHLY and CDR2 FYNNEI. The CDR3 length is 16 residues. CDR3 in amino acids: CASSDGQGRRAGELFF. The CDR3 DNA reads TGTGCCAGCAGTGATGGACAGGGAAGGAGGGCCGGGGAGCTGTTTTTT.

The gene calls are TRBV18 and TRBJ1-4; D may be TRBD1 (5 bases). The CDR3 is 13 residues long. V was clipped by 1 base and J by 13 bases, with 13 bases between them. CDR1 is KGHSH and CDR2 is LQKENI in the germline V gene. The CDR3 loop reads CASSPRKGERLFF. In DNA form, the CDR3 reads TGTGCCAGCTCACCACGAAAAGGGGAGAGACTGTTTTTT.

The DNA of the CDR3 is TGTGCCAGCAGCGTAGCCGAATACAATGAGCAGTTCTTC. Translated: CASSVAEYNEQFF. The V and J genes are TRBV9 and TRBJ2-1, with D unclear. The CDR3 sequence is 13 residues long. V was clipped by 0 bases and J by 4 bases, with 5 bases between them. The germline V gene has CDR1 SGDLS and CDR2 YYNGEE.